This T cell receptor beta chain was identified during a study of T-cell memory formation after mild COVID-19. Study context: Largely, TCR clusters stayed within a single donor. Study-level points and caveats: Contracting CD4+ clones lay largely in CM and EM, with CD8+ ones residing in EMRA.

This CDR3 has 13 residues. The V and J ends lost 6 bases and 1 base, in that order; junction bases with no gene match: 3. Germline V lookup: CDR1 MNHEY, CDR2 SVGEGT. 5'RACE, which relied on constant-segment primers, yielded TCR alpha and TCR beta cDNA libraries carrying sample barcodes and UMIs. TCRdb reanalysed the 5' RACE reads using MiXCR and keeps one entry per CDR3 protein. This table has roughly 610,000 distinct CDR3 sequences, roughly 17% appearing once. This clonotype was found a few times. Antigen specificity is unknown. Sequenced sample: PBMCs or a T cell subset sorted from them (not recorded which). This chain links TRBV6-2 or TRBV6-3 with TRBJ2-7; 7 nucleotides line up with TRBD1. The TCR sequence derives from an adult woman who had mild COVID-19 (a few samples of this study predate the infection). Cell type and time point are not known. CDR3 sequence reads: CASSVQGSYEQYF. The CDR3 region has the DNA TGTGCCAGCAGCGTACAGGGGTCCTACGAGCAGTACTTC.